This entry lists 2 T cell receptor beta chains sequenced from one sample in a study of T cell responses to AZD1222 COVID-19 vaccine. Some clones are missing from TCRdb's copy, which holds only in-frame ones; the method was immunoSEQ multiplex PCR. The repertoire holds some 140,000 clones, with just under 95% as singletons. This sample comprised peripheral blood, obtained 28 days after the second AZD1222 dose. All receptors come from an adult who received the AZD1222 COVID-19 vaccine.

V is TRBV6-5 and J is TRBJ2-7; tentatively, D is TRBD1 or TRBD2 (5 bases each). Looked up from germline, CDR1 is MNHEY and CDR2 is SVGAGI. V shed 0 bases and J shed 4 bases, with 10 bases lying between them. There are 14 residues in the CDR3. The CDR3 sequence is CASSYSMGDYEQYF. The CDR3 region has the DNA TGTGCCAGCAGTTACTCGATGGGGGATTACGAGCAGTACTTC.

This rearrangement joins TRBV6-5 to TRBJ1-5, with 8 bases identical to TRBD1. V was pared by 6 bases and J by 4 bases, with 8 bases of the junction left unmatched. CDR1 is MNHEY, CDR2 SVGAGI, per germline. This CDR3 is 15 amino acids long. The CDR3 is CASRVRRTGNQPQHF. The CDR3 region has the DNA TGTGCCAGCAGGGTTAGACGGACAGGGAATCAGCCCCAGCATTTT.